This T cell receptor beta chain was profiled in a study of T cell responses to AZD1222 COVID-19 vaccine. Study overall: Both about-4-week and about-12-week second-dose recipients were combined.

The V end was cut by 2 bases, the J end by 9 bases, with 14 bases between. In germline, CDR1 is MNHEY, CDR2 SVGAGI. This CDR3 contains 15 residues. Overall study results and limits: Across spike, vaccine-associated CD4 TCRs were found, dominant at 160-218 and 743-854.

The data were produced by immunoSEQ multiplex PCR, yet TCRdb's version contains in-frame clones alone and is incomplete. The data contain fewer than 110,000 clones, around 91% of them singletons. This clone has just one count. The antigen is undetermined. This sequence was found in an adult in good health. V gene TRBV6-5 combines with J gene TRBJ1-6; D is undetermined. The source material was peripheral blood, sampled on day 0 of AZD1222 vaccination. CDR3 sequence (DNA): TGTGCCAGCAGTTACAGTAGCGGAGGGCTTTCACCCCTCCACTTT. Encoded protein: CASSYSSGGLSPLHF.